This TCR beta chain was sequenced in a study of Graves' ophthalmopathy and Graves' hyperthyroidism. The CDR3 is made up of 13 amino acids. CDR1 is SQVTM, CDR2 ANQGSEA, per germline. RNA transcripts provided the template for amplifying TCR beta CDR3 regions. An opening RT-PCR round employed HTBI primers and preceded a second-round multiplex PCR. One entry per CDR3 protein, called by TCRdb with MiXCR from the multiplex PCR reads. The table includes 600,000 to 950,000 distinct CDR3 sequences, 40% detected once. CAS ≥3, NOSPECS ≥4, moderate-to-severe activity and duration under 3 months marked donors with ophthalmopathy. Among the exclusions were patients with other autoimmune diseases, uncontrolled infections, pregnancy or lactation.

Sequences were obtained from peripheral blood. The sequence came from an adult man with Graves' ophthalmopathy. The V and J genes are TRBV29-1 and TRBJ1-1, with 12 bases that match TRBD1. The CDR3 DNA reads TGCGGCTCGGGACAGGGGGCGGAAACTGAAGCTTTCTTT. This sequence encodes CGSGQGAETEAFF.